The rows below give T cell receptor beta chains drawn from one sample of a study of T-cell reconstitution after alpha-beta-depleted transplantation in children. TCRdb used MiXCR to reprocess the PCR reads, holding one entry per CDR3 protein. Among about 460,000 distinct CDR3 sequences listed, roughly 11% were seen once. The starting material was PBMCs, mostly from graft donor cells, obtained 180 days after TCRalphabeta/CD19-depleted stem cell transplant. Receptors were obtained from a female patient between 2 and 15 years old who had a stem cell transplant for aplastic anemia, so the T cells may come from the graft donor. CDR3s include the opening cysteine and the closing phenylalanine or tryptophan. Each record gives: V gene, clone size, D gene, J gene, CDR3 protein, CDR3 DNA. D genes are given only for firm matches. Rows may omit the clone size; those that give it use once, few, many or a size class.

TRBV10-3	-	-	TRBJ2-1	CAGGGPGNNEQFF	TGTGCCGGGGGGGGCCCTGGAAACAATGAGCAGTTCTTC
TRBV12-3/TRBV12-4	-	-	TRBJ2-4	CASTFLGQGENIQYF	TGTGCCAGCACCTTTTTGGGGCAAGGGGAAAACATTCAGTACTTC
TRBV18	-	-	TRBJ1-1	CASSQGGPLEAFF	TGTGCCAGCTCCCAGGGAGGACCTTTGGAAGCTTTCTTT
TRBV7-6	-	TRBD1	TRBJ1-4	CASSNQTGVTNEKLFF	TGTGCCAGCAGCAACCAGACAGGGGTTACTAATGAAAAACTGTTTTTT
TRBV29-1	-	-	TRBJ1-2	CSVDHAGPNYGYTF	TGCAGCGTTGACCATGCGGGTCCTAACTATGGCTACACCTTC
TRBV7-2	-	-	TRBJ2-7	CASARAYEQYF	TGTGCCAGCGCGAGGGCCTACGAGCAGTACTTC
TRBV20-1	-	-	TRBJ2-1	CSARPLAGERGYEQFF	TGCAGTGCTAGACCCCTCGCGGGCGAGAGGGGCTATGAGCAGTTCTTC
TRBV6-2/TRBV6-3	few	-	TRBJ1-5	CASSYGFADPNQPQHF	TGTGCCAGCAGTTACGGATTTGCGGACCCCAATCAGCCCCAGCATTTT
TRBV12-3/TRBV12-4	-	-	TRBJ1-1	CASSPPSLYRAVGTEAFF	TGTGCCAGCAGTCCCCCTTCATTATACAGGGCTGTCGGCACTGAAGCTTTCTTT
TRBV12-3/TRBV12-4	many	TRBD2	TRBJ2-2	CASKRLAALMNTGELFF	TGTGCCAGCAAGCGACTAGCGGCCTTAATGAACACCGGGGAGCTGTTTTTT
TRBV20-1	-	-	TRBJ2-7	CSARDTEQYF	TGCAGTGCTAGAGATACCGAGCAGTACTTC
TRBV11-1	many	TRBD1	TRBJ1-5	CASSLHYYGRGSNQPQHF	TGTGCCAGCAGCTTACATTATTACGGCAGGGGGTCCAATCAGCCCCAGCATTTT
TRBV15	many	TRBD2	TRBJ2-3	CATSREWPSGRGGTDTQYF	TGTGCCACCAGCAGAGAGTGGCCTAGCGGGAGGGGTGGCACAGATACGCAGTATTTT
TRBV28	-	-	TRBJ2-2	CATAADYTGELFF	TGTGCCACTGCCGCGGATTACACCGGGGAGCTGTTTTTT
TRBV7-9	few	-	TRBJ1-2	CASSLIQPSGGYTF	TGTGCCAGCAGCTTGATTCAGCCCTCGGGTGGCTACACCTTC
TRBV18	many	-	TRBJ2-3	CASSPPDGDTQYF	TGTGCCAGCTCACCACCCGATGGTGATACGCAGTATTTT
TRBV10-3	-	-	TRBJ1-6	CAISVRDPYNSPLHF	TGTGCCATCAGTGTCCGGGACCCATATAATTCACCCCTCCACTTT
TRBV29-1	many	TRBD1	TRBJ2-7	CSVLPGQPSYEQYF	TGCAGCGTTCTTCCGGGACAGCCCAGCTACGAGCAGTACTTC
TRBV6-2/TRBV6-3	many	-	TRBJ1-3	CASYRGDANSGNTIYF	TGTGCCAGCTACCGTGGGGACGCTAACTCTGGAAACACCATATATTTT
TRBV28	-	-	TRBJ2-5	CASSFFETDQETQYF	TGTGCCAGCAGTTTTTTTGAGACAGACCAAGAGACCCAGTACTTC
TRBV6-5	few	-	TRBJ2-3	CASSLGTPILYF	TGTGCCAGCAGCTTGGGGACTCCCATCTTGTATTTT
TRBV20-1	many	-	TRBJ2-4	CSAPTEHLAKNIQYF	TGCAGTGCTCCAACAGAGCACCTAGCCAAAAACATTCAGTACTTC
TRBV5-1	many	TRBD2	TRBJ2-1	CASSGASGSVGEQFF	TGCGCCAGCAGCGGAGCTAGCGGGAGCGTAGGTGAGCAGTTCTTC
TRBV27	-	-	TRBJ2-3	CASSWAFTDTQYF	TGTGCCAGCAGTTGGGCCTTCACAGATACGCAGTATTTT
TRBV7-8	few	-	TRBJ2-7	CASTVVVGHEQYF	TGTGCCAGCACCGTAGTCGTTGGCCACGAGCAGTACTTC